The clone carrying this TCR beta chain was detected a few times. The antigen remains undetermined. This entry is derived from a study of blood T cells in healthy people across ages. Study-wide results and caveats: Both higher diversity and more naive CD4+ cells marked long-lived donors when set against aged donors.

Healthy Caucasian individuals from Russia aged about 6 to 90 served as donors. Isolated PBMCs totaled at least 6.5 million in each sample. A sample-barcoded 5' primer and a J-beta primer mix were used in a second PCR of roughly 7 to 11 cycles. Each CDR3 protein gets one entry after TCRdb re-called the 5' RACE reads with MiXCR. The sample contains approximately 830,000 distinct CDR3 sequences, less than 80% of which appear only once. This TCR was recovered from a man between 25 and 39 years old in good health. Material: blood.

The CDR3 DNA sequence: TGTGCCAGCAGTTTAGAGGAGGGAAACGAGCAGTACTTC. Translation gives CASSLEEGNEQYF. The V and J genes are TRBV12-3 or TRBV12-4 and TRBJ2-4; possibly TRBD2 for D (6 bases). The end of the DNA is better explained by TRBJ2-7, so the J call may be wrong. The CDR3 covers 13 residues.